At least ten counts were recorded for the clone carrying this TCR beta chain. Its target is unknown. TCRdb reanalysed the 5' RACE reads using MiXCR and keeps one entry per CDR3 protein. The sample consists of 90,000 to 130,000 distinct CDR3 sequences, 7% to 8.5% of them appearing once. The data are from a study of T cells after yellow fever vaccination. Looking at the study overall: Preparation used SMART-Seq v4 Ultra Low Input for the low-cell-number fractions. Regarding the study as a whole: Post-booster samples contained most primary-vaccination clones (approximately 97% CD4, about 87% CD8).

This TCR was recovered from a man aged 25-45 years who received the YFV17D yellow fever vaccine. The sample here was CD8+ T cells sorted from PBMCs, taken 45 days after the yellow fever booster vaccination.

CDR3 in DNA: TGTGCCAGCAGGCAGACTGTATTTCATAACTATGGCTACACCTTC. Its protein is CASRQTVFHNYGYTF. V gene TRBV21-1 combines with J gene TRBJ1-2. TRBV21-1 is shown as a pseudogene. This CDR3 is built from 15 residues.